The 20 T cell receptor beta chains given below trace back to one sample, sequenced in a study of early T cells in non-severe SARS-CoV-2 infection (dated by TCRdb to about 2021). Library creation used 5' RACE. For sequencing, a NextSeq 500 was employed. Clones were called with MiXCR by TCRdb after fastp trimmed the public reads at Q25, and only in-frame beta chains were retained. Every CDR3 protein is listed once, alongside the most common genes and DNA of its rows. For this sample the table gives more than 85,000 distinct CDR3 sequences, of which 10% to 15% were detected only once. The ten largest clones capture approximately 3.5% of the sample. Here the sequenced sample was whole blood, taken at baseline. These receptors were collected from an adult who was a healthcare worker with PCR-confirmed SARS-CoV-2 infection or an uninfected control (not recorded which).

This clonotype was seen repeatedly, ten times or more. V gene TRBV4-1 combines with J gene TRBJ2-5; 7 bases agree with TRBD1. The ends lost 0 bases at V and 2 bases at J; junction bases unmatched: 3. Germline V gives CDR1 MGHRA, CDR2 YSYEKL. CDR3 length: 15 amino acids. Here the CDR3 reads CASSQDGRGQETQYF. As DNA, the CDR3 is TGCGCCAGCAGCCAAGACGGCAGGGGGCAAGAGACCCAGTACTTC.

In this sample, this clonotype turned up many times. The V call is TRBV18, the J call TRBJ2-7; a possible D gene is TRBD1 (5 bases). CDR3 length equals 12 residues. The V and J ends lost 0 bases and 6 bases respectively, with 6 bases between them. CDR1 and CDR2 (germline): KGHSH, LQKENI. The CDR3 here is CASSPPTGEQYF. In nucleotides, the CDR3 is TGTGCCAGCTCACCACCTACAGGCGAGCAGTACTTC.

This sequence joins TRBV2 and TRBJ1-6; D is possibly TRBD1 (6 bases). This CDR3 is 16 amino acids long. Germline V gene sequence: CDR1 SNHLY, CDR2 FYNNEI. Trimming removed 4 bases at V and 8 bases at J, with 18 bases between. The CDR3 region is CASSVWGGQTDSPLHF. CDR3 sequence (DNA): TGTGCCAGCAGTGTCTGGGGGGGCCAAACAGATTCACCCCTCCACTTT.

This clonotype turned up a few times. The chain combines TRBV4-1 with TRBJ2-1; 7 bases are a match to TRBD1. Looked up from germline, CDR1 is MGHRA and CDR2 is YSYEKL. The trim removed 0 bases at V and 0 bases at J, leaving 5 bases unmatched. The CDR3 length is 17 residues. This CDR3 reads CASSQDPTGSSYNEQFF. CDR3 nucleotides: TGCGCCAGCAGCCAAGACCCGACAGGGAGCTCCTACAATGAGCAGTTCTTC.

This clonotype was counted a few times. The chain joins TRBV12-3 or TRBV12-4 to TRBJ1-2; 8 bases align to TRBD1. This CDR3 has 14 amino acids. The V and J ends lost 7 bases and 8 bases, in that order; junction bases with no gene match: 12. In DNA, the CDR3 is TGTGCCAGCACCCCGGACAGGGTATGGGGGGGCTACACCTTC. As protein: CASTPDRVWGGYTF.

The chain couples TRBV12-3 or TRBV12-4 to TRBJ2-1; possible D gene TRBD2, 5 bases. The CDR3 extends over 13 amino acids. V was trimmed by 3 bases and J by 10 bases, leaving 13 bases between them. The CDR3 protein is CASSLSDGMEQFF. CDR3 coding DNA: TGTGCCAGCAGTTTGAGCGACGGGATGGAGCAGTTCTTC.

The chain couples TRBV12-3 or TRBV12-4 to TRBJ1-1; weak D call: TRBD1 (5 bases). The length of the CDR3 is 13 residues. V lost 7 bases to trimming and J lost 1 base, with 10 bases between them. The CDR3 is CASTKTANTEAFF. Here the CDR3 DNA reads TGTGCCAGCACCAAGACAGCGAACACTGAAGCTTTCTTT.

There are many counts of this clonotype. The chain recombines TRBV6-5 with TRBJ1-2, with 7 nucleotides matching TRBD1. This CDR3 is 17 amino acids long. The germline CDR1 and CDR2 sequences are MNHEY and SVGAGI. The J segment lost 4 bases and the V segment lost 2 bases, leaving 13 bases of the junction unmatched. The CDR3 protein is CASSYRDRGLNPYGYTF. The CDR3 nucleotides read TGTGCCAGCAGTTACAGGGACAGAGGCCTCAACCCCTATGGCTACACCTTC.

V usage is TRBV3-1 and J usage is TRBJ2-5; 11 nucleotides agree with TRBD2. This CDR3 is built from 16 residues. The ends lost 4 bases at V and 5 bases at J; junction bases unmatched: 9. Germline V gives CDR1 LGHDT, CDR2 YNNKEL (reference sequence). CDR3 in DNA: TGTGCCAGCAGCCCCCGACTAGCGGGGCCCCGGGAGACCCAGTACTTC. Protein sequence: CASSPRLAGPRETQYF.

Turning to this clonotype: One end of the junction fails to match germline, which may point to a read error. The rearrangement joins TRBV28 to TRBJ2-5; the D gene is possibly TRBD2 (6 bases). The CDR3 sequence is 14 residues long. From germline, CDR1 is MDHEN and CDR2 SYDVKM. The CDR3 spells CASSPRRAVEIQYF. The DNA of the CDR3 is TGTGCCAGCAGTCCTAGGAGGGCCGTCGAGATCCAGTACTTC.

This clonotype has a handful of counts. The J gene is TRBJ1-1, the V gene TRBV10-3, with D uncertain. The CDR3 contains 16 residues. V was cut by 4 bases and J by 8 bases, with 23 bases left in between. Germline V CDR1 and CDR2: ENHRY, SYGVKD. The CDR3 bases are TGTGCCATCAGTGCCCCACCAGGTGGCTTGGCCAGGGAAGCTTTCTTT. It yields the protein CAISAPPGGLAREAFF.

CDR3 bases: TGTGCCAGCAGCTCTGGACCTCACAATGAGCAGTTCTTC. Protein sequence: CASSSGPHNEQFF. The V and J genes are TRBV7-6 and TRBJ2-1; D gene unclear. The germline V gene has CDR1 SGHVS and CDR2 FNYEAQ. This CDR3 contains 13 residues. V was cut by 4 bases and J by 5 bases, with 9 bases left in between.

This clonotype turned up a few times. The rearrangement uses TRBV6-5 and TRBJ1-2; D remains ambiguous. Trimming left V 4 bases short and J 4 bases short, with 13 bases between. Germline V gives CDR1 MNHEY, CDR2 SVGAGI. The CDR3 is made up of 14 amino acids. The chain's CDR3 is CASSSNTRVYGYTF. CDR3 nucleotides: TGTGCCAGCAGTTCTAATACGAGGGTCTATGGCTACACCTTC.

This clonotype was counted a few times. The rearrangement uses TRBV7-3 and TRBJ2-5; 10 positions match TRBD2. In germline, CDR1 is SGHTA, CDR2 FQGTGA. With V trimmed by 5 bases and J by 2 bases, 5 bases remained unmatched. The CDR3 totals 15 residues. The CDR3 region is CASSRIAGGQETQYF. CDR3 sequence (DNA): TGTGCCAGCAGCCGGATAGCGGGGGGACAAGAGACCCAGTACTTC.

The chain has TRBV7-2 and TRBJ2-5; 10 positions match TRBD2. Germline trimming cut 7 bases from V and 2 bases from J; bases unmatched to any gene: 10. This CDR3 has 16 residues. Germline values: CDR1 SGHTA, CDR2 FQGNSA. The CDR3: CASKLAGPNPQETQYF. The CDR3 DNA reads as TGTGCCAGCAAACTAGCGGGGCCCAATCCTCAAGAGACCCAGTACTTC.

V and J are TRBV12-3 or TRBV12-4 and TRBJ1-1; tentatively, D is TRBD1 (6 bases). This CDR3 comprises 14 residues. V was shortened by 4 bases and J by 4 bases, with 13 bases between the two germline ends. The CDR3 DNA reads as TGTGCCAGCAGTTCCGCCGGACAGCGCACTGAAGCTTTCTTT. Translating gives CASSSAGQRTEAFF.

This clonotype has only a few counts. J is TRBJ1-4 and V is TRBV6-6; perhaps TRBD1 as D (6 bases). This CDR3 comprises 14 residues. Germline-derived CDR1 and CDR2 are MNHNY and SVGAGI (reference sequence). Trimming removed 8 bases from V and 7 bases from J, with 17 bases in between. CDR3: CASGRGVGSEKLFF. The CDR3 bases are TGTGCCAGCGGAAGGGGGGTTGGTAGTGAAAAACTGTTTTTT.

This CDR3 is CSARGSSGITDTQYF. In nucleotides, the CDR3 is TGCAGTGCTAGAGGAAGTAGCGGCATCACAGATACGCAGTATTTT. The V gene is TRBV20-1, the J gene TRBJ2-3; possibly TRBD2 for D (6 bases). Germline V gives CDR1 DFQATT, CDR2 SNEGSKA (reference sequence). With 1 base removed from V and 2 bases from J, the gap between germline ends came to 13 bases. The CDR3 contains 15 residues.

The CDR3 sequence: CASSGGANEQYF. Written as DNA, the CDR3 is TGTGCCAGCAGCGGGGGGGCAAACGAGCAGTACTTC. The chain is built from TRBV7-2 and TRBJ2-7; D might be TRBD2 (7 bases). The V gene's germline CDR1 is SGHTA and CDR2 FQGNSA. Trimming stripped 5 bases from V and 5 bases from J, with 10 bases between. The CDR3 loop spans 12 amino acids.

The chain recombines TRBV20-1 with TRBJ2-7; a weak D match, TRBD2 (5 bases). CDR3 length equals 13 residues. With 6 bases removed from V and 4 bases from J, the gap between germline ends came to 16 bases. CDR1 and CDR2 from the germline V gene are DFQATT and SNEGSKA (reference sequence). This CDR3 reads CSAKGAGFYEQYF. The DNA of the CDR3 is TGCAGTGCAAAGGGAGCCGGCTTTTACGAGCAGTACTTC.